The 23 T cell receptor beta chains below all came from one sample that was sequenced in a study of Ad26.COV2.S vaccination and SARS-CoV-2 variants. Sequenced by immunoSEQ multiplex PCR; TCRdb stores in-frame clones only, minus some. The sample gives more than 300,000 clones, about 89% of which show up once; under 6% is in the top ten. Treatment noted: some 20 received Ad26.COV2.S at low or high dose, single or two shots; 5 received placebo; per-sample allocation not given. Specimens were obtained on day 63 following the first vaccine or placebo injection. This sample comprised peripheral blood, obtained in a trial of Ad26.COV2.S vaccine versus placebo. The origin of the receptors is a person aged 18 to 65 who received the Ad26.COV2.S COVID-19 vaccine or a placebo.

This sequence joins TRBV18 and TRBJ1-3; tentatively, D is TRBD1 (5 bases). The CDR3 is 15 residues long. CDR1 and CDR2 (germline): KGHSH, LQKENI. The ends were cut back, 4 bases at V and 0 bases at J, with 10 bases in the middle. CDR3 sequence (DNA): TGTGCCAGCTCACAAGGACAAATCTCTGGAAACACCATATATTTT. Its translation is CASSQGQISGNTIYF.

The chain joins TRBV6-6 to TRBJ2-2; no definite D call. Trimming removed 1 base at V and 5 bases at J, with 5 bases between. Germline-derived CDR1 and CDR2 are MNHNY and SVGAGI (reference sequence). CDR3 size: 13 residues. The CDR3 bases are TGTGCCAGCAGTTACTGGGGAACCGGGGAGCTGTTTTTT. Translated: CASSYWGTGELFF.

This clone has just a few counts. V is TRBV7-9 and J is TRBJ1-4; 7 bases match TRBD1. The CDR3 is 15 residues long. V dropped 6 bases and J dropped 13; count of bases not matched to a gene: 17. Looked up from germline, CDR1 is SEHNR and CDR2 is FQNEAQ (reference sequence). CDR3 nucleotide sequence: TGTGCCAGCAGATCCTGGGACAGCAGGGAAGGGGGACTGTTTTTT. Translation: CASRSWDSREGGLFF.

The chain employs TRBV27 and TRBJ2-1, with D possibly matching TRBD2 (6 bases). Germline CDR1 reads MNHEY; CDR2 reads SMNVEV (reference sequence). The ends were cut back, 11 bases at V and 7 bases at J, with 15 bases in the middle. The CDR3 loop spans 12 amino acids. CDR3 DNA: TGTGCCGGCGGGACTTCACAAAATGAGCAGTTCTTC. Protein: CAGGTSQNEQFF.

This rearrangement joins TRBV27 to TRBJ1-5; 8 positions agree with TRBD1. Trimming took 5 bases from V and 5 from J; bases not matched to a gene: 8. The germline CDR1 and CDR2 sequences are MNHEY and SMNVEV (reference sequence). The CDR3 runs to 15 residues. CDR3 residues: CASSLRQGAYQPQHF. The CDR3 DNA follows: TGTGCCAGCAGTCTAAGGCAGGGGGCTTATCAGCCCCAGCATTTT.

The rearrangement links TRBV11-2 to TRBJ2-7; 11 bases agree with TRBD1. CDR3 size: 15 residues. Losses at the gene ends were 5 bases for V and 0 bases for J; bases not matched to a gene: 3. The germline gives CDR1 SGHAT, CDR2 FQNNGV. The CDR3 region is CASSPGQGASYEQYF. DNA for the CDR3: TGTGCCAGCAGCCCCGGACAGGGGGCCTCCTACGAGCAGTACTTC.

The V call is TRBV14, the J call TRBJ2-5; 9 bases map to TRBD1. The J segment lost 3 bases and the V segment lost 3 bases, leaving 2 bases of the junction unmatched. CDR1 is SGHDN, CDR2 FVKESK, per germline. The CDR3 runs 14 residues. The CDR3 loop is CASSHRTGEETQYF. The DNA of the CDR3 is TGTGCCAGCAGCCACCGGACAGGGGAAGAGACCCAGTACTTC.

V usage is TRBV4-2 and J usage is TRBJ2-3; 13 bases fit TRBD2. Trimming removed 5 bases from V and 2 bases from J; junction bases left unmatched: 4. Germline V gives CDR1 LGHNA, CDR2 YNFKEQ. This CDR3 spans 16 amino acids. CDR3 residues: CASSYGLAGDTDTQYF. For the CDR3, the DNA is TGTGCCAGCAGCTACGGACTAGCGGGGGACACAGATACGCAGTATTTT.

The chain employs TRBV5-1 and TRBJ2-3; D possibly corresponds to TRBD2 (6 bases). Germline assignment: CDR1 SGHRS and CDR2 YFSETQ. The CDR3 loop spans 13 amino acids. V lost 4 bases, J lost 5 bases, and 11 bases lay in between. This CDR3 reads CASSRAREDTQYF. The CDR3 DNA sequence: TGCGCCAGCAGCCGAGCGCGGGAAGATACGCAGTATTTT. The full variable domain, completed using reference TRBV5-1 and TRBJ2-3, is KAGVTQTPRYLIKTRGQQVTLSCSPISGHRSVSWYQQTPGQGLQFLFEYFSETQRNKGNFPGRFSGRQFSNSRSEMNVSTLELGDSALYLCASSRAREDTQYFGPGTRLTVL.

V is TRBV5-8 and J is TRBJ1-1; D uncertain. From germline, CDR1 is SGHTS and CDR2 YDEGEE. V shed 2 bases and J shed 1 base, with 9 bases lying between them. The CDR3 covers 14 residues. The CDR3 sequence is CASSFLTKNTEAFF. CDR3 nucleotide sequence: TGTGCCAGCAGCTTCTTGACAAAGAACACTGAAGCTTTCTTT.

This chain joins TRBV7-9 and TRBJ2-5; D perhaps matches TRBD1 (5 bases). CDR1 is SEHNR, CDR2 FQNEAQ, per germline (reference sequence). CDR3 size: 16 residues. V dropped 8 bases and J dropped 2 bases, with 21 bases sitting between them. CDR3 residues: CASGPGWTPLQETQYF. The CDR3 region has the DNA TGTGCCAGCGGACCCGGATGGACACCACTACAAGAGACCCAGTACTTC.

To note about this clone: Within the sample, other DNA sequences also encode this same CDR3. This chain joins TRBV12-3 or TRBV12-4 and TRBJ1-1; D unclear. The ends were cut back, 5 bases at V and 1 base at J, with 5 bases in the middle. The CDR3 is made up of 12 amino acids. CDR3 sequence: CASSPRNTEAFF. The CDR3 region has the DNA TGTGCCAGCAGTCCTCGGAACACTGAAGCTTTCTTT.

V is TRBV6-6 and J is TRBJ1-5; D gene unclear. This CDR3 is built from 15 residues. Germline V gene data show CDR1 as MNHNY and CDR2 as SVGAGI (reference sequence). Trimming shortened V by 1 base and J by 1 base, and 8 bases separated the two germline ends. The CDR3 loop reads CASSYWALSNQPQHF. The CDR3 DNA follows: TGTGCCAGCAGTTACTGGGCACTAAGCAATCAGCCCCAGCATTTT.

The CDR3 DNA follows: TGTGCCATCCGTATTCATGCGAACACCGGGGAGCTGTTTTTT. As protein: CAIRIHANTGELFF. The V and J genes are TRBV28 and TRBJ2-2; no reliable D call. Germline V gene sequence: CDR1 MDHEN, CDR2 SYDVKM. The V end was cut by 10 bases, the J end by 0 bases, with 12 bases between. The CDR3 consists of 14 residues.

The genes are TRBV13 and TRBJ2-7; TRBD1 agrees at 8 bases. CDR1 is PRHDT, CDR2 FYEKMQ, per germline (reference sequence). V lost 5 bases and J lost 0; bases outside the gene matches: 6. The CDR3 has 15 residues. CDR3 DNA: TGTGCCAGCAGCCAATACAGGGGGAGCTCCTACGAGCAGTACTTC. Translated, it gives CASSQYRGSSYEQYF. The whole variable domain, filled in from reference TRBV13 and TRBJ2-7, reads AAGVIQSPRHLIKEKRETATLKCYPIPRHDTVYWYQQGPGQDPQFLISFYEKMQSDKGSIPDRFSAQQFSDYHSELNMSSLELGDSALYFCASSQYRGSSYEQYFGPGTRLTVT.

This clone was found once. This sequence joins TRBV5-6 and TRBJ2-7; TRBD1 matches at 8 bases. The CDR3 loop spans 14 amino acids. Germline CDR1 reads SGHDT; CDR2 reads YYEEEE. The junction had 6 bases not matched to a gene; V was cut back by 3 bases and J by 4 bases. The DNA of the CDR3 is TGTGCCAGCAGCTCCCGGGACAGGATGTACGAGCAGTACTTC. Protein: CASSSRDRMYEQYF.

V usage is TRBV28 and J usage is TRBJ2-5; 9 bases map to TRBD1. This CDR3 is 16 amino acids long. Trimming took 4 bases from V and 5 from J; bases not matched to a gene: 11. CDR1 MDHEN and CDR2 SYDVKM come from the germline V gene. CDR3 loop: CASSSLSQGAWETQYF. As DNA, the CDR3 is TGTGCCAGCAGTTCCTTATCACAGGGGGCCTGGGAGACCCAGTACTTC. Full variable domain (outside the CDR3, taken from reference TRBV28 and TRBJ2-5): DVKVTQSSRYLVKRTGEKVFLECVQDMDHENMFWYRQDPGLGLRLIYFSYDVKMKEKGDIPEGYSVSREKKERFSLILESASTNQTSMYLCASSSLSQGAWETQYFGPGTRLLVL.

CDR3 nucleotide sequence: TGTGCCAGCAGCCAATCCCACGCGGGAGGGTACAATGAGCAGTTCTTC. Its translation is CASSQSHAGGYNEQFF. The chain couples TRBV3-1 (or the pseudogene TRBV3-2) to TRBJ2-1; 9 positions match TRBD2. Germline-derived CDR1 and CDR2 are LGHDT and YNNKEL (reference sequence). The CDR3 sequence is 16 residues long. J gave up 4 bases and V 2 bases, and 6 bases lay outside the gene matches.

This chain links TRBV29-1 with TRBJ2-3; D is uncertain. The ends were cut back, 4 bases at V and 4 bases at J, with 6 bases in the middle. This CDR3 contains 11 residues. Germline CDR1 reads SQVTM; CDR2 reads ANQGSEA. The CDR3 DNA reads TGCAGCGTTGCGGCTTCAGATACGCAGTATTTT. Translation: CSVAASDTQYF.

The V gene is TRBV27, the J gene TRBJ2-2; possibly TRBD1 for D (6 bases). This CDR3 has 17 amino acids. Between the trimmed V and J ends, which lost 5 bases and 3 bases, there was a span of 19 bases. Germline CDR1 and CDR2: MNHEY and SMNVEV (reference sequence). CDR3 sequence: CASSGRARQVHTGELFF. As DNA, the CDR3 is TGTGCCAGCAGTGGAAGGGCAAGACAGGTACACACCGGGGAGCTGTTTTTT.

CDR3 sequence reads: CASSRVPDRNTEAFF. Here the CDR3 DNA reads TGCGCCAGCAGCCGAGTCCCGGATCGGAACACTGAAGCTTTCTTT. The rearrangement links TRBV4-1 to TRBJ1-1, with unresolved D. CDR3 size: 15 residues. With 4 bases removed from V and 1 base from J, the gap between germline ends came to 13 bases. Germline CDR1 reads MGHRA; CDR2 reads YSYEKL.

The CDR3 spells CASSVATAGGDTGELFF. The CDR3 DNA follows: TGTGCCAGCAGCGTAGCTACGGCAGGGGGGGACACCGGGGAGCTGTTTTTT. The chain employs TRBV9 and TRBJ2-2; TRBD1 or TRBD2 may be the D gene (7 bases each). The CDR3 totals 17 residues. Trimming stripped 0 bases from V and 3 bases from J, with 15 bases between. Germline-derived CDR1 and CDR2 are SGDLS and YYNGEE.

V usage is TRBV7-2 and J usage is TRBJ1-3; TRBD1 agrees at 8 bases. CDR1 is SGHTA, CDR2 FQGNSA, per germline. Trimming cost V 5 bases and J 6 bases; bases outside gene matches: 12. The CDR3 is 16 residues long. In nucleotides, the CDR3 is TGTGCCAGCAGCCCCCGACAGGGGCTCCTGCCAAACACCATATATTTT. Residues: CASSPRQGLLPNTIYF.